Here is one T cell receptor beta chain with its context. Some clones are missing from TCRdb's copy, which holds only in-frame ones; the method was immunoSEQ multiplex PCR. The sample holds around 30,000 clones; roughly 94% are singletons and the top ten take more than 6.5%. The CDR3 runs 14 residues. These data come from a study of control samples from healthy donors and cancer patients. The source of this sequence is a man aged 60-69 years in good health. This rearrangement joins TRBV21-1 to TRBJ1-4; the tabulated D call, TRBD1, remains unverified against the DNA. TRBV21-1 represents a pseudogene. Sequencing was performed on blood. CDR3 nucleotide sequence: TGTGCCAGCAGCGAGTGCAGGTTTAATGAAAAACTGTTTTTT. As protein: CASSECRFNEKLFF.